This T cell receptor (beta chain) is drawn from a study of blood T cells in healthy people across ages. The CDR3 has 17 residues. The V and J ends lost 2 bases and 0 bases, in that order; junction bases with no gene match: 6. Looked up from germline, CDR1 is LGHNA and CDR2 is YNFKEQ. Primers used in a second PCR of about 6 to 11 cycles were a sample-barcoded 5' primer and a J-beta primer mix. Each CDR3 protein is one row after TCRdb ran MiXCR on the 5' RACE reads. The table lists about 1.4 million distinct CDR3 sequences, approximately 59% of them singletons. The source is a man between 18 and 35 years old in good health. The chain uses TRBV4-2 and TRBJ1-1; 10 bases agree with TRBD1. Sequencing was carried out using blood. CDR3 nucleotide sequence: TGTGCCAGCAGCCAACACAGACAGGGGGCGGTGAACACTGAAGCTTTCTTT. It specifies CASSQHRQGAVNTEAFF.